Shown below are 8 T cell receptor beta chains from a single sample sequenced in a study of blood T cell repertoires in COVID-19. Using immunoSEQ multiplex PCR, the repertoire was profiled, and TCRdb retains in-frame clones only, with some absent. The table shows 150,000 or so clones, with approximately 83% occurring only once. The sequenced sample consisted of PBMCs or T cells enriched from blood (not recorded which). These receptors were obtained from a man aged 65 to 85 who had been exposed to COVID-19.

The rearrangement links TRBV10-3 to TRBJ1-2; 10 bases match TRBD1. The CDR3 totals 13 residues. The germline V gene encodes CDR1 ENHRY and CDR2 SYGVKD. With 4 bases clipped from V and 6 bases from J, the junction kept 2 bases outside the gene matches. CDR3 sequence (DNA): TGTGCCATCAGTGCCGGGACAGGGGATGGCTACACCTTC. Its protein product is CAISAGTGDGYTF.

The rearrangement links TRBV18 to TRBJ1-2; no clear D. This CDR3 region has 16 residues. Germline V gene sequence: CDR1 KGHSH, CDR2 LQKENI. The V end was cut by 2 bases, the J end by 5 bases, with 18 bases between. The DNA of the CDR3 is TGTGCCAGCTCACCAACGACATTCGGCCCTCTTTATGGCTACACCTTC. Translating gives CASSPTTFGPLYGYTF.

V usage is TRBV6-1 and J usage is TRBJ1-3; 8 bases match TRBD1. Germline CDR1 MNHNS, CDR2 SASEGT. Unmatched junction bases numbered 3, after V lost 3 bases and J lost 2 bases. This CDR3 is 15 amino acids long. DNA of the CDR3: TGTGCCAGCAGTGAGCAGGGGGCGGCTGGAAACACCATATATTTT. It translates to CASSEQGAAGNTIYF.

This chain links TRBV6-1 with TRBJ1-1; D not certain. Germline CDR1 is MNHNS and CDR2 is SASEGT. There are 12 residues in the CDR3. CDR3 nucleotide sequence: TGTGCTTCTTCGGGTACGGACACTGAAGCTTTCTTT. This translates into CASSGTDTEAFF.

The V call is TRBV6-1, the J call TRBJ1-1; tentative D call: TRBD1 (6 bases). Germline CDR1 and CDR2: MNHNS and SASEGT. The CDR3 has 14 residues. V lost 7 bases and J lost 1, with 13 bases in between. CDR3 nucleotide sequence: TGTGCCAGCACCCTACAGGGCCCGAACACTGAAGCTTTCTTT. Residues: CASTLQGPNTEAFF.

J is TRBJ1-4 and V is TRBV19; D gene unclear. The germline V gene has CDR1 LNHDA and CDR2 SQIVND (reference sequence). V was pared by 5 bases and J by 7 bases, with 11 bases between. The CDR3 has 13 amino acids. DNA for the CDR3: TGTGCCAGTAGTGGCGGGATTAGTGAAAAACTGTTTTTT. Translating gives CASSGGISEKLFF. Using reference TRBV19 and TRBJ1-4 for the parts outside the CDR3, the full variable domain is DGGITQSPKYLFRKEGQNVTLSCEQNLNHDAMYWYRQDPGQGLRLIYYSQIVNDFQKGDIAEGYSVSREKKESFPLTVTSAQKNPTAFYLCASSGGISEKLFFGSGTQLSVL.

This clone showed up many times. CDR3 nucleotide sequence: TGCGCCAGCAACATCGTGGCGGGGGCCGCAGATACGCAGTATTTT. Translating it yields CASNIVAGAADTQYF. The chain carries TRBV5-1 and TRBJ2-3; maybe TRBD2 (7 bases). The CDR3 contains 15 residues. Trimming pared 6 bases from V and 4 bases from J, leaving 18 bases between. Germline V gene data show CDR1 as SGHRS and CDR2 as YFSETQ.

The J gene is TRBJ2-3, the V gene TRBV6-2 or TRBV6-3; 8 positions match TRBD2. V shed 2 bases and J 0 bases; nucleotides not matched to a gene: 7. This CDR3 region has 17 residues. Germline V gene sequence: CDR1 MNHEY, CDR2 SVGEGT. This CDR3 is CASSYIPSGGSTDTQYF. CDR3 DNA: TGTGCCAGCAGTTACATCCCGAGCGGGGGTAGCACAGATACGCAGTATTTT.